Below, 4 T cell receptor beta chains from the same sample are listed, as sequenced in a study of blood T cell repertoires in COVID-19. Produced via immunoSEQ multiplex PCR; TCRdb's table is partial and in-frame only. The sample has about 270,000 clones, 85% to 95% seen once. Sequencing was done on a sample of PBMCs or T cells enriched from blood (not recorded which). The receptors derive from a middle-aged man who had been exposed to COVID-19.

V is TRBV6-4 and J is TRBJ2-3, with TRBD2 identical over 12 bases. The CDR3 loop spans 17 amino acids. V lost 0 bases and J lost 5; bases outside the gene matches: 6. Germline CDR1 and CDR2: MRHNA and SNTAGT. The CDR3 DNA follows: TGTGCCAGCAGTGACTCACTAGCGGGGGGAATCCGAGATACGCAGTATTTT. It is translated as CASSDSLAGGIRDTQYF.

This chain connects TRBV27 to TRBJ2-2, with 9 nucleotides matching TRBD1. CDR1 MNHEY and CDR2 SMNVEV come from the germline V gene (reference sequence). The CDR3 is 16 residues long. V dropped 5 bases and J dropped 6; count of bases not matched to a gene: 10. The CDR3 protein is CASSDPGQGVAGELFF. The CDR3, as DNA: TGTGCCAGCAGTGATCCGGGACAGGGTGTCGCCGGGGAGCTGTTTTTT.

The table lists this clone with a few counts. The J gene is TRBJ1-1, the V gene TRBV14, with D maybe TRBD1 (5 bases). CDR1 and CDR2 (germline): SGHDN, FVKESK. This CDR3 comprises 14 residues. The V and J ends lost 2 bases and 6 bases respectively, with 13 bases between them. The CDR3 nucleotides are TGTGCCAGCAGCCAAATAATCGACAGTGCTGAAGCTTTCTTT. Residues: CASSQIIDSAEAFF.

The chain has TRBV10-1 and TRBJ1-1; 9 bases are a match to TRBD1. In germline, CDR1 is WNHNN, CDR2 SYGVQD (reference sequence). V was pared by 0 bases and J by 7 bases, with 6 bases of the junction left unmatched. This CDR3 is 15 amino acids long. CDR3 bases: TGCGCCAGCAGTGAGTCGACAGGGACAGGGATTGAAGCTTTCTTT. Amino acids: CASSESTGTGIEAFF.